Below, 15 T cell receptor beta chains from the same sample are listed, as sequenced in a study of blood T cell repertoires in COVID-19. Measured with immunoSEQ multiplex PCR; TCRdb has only the in-frame clones, and not every one. The sample carries about 300,000 clones, 80% to 90% recorded once. The sample taken for sequencing was PBMCs or T cells enriched from blood (not recorded which). These receptors were taken from a woman aged 18-29 years who had recovered from COVID-19.

Here the CDR3 reads CASSKSGTDSLQGTDTQYF. DNA of the CDR3: TGTGCCAGCAGCAAATCCGGGACAGACTCCCTTCAAGGCACAGATACGCAGTATTTT. V usage is TRBV21-1 and J usage is TRBJ2-3; TRBD1 was called by the table and not checked on the DNA. TRBV21-1 is recorded as a pseudogene. The CDR3 length is 19 residues.

The J gene is TRBJ1-3, the V gene TRBV6-5; TRBD1 aligns across 7 bases. Trimming took 6 bases from V and 2 from J; bases not matched to a gene: 4. Per the germline V gene, CDR1 is MNHEY and CDR2 is SVGAGI. The CDR3 loop spans 14 amino acids. CDR3 DNA: TGTGCCAGCAGCCTAACAGGGGCTGGAAACACCATATATTTT. Translated, it gives CASSLTGAGNTIYF.

The chain uses TRBV24-1 and TRBJ1-4; TRBD1 agrees at 7 bases. V was clipped by 2 bases and J by 6 bases; unmatched bases: 8. The CDR3 is 16 amino acids. CDR1 and CDR2 (germline): KGHDR, SFDVKD. CDR3 DNA: TGTGCCACCAGTGATTGTCGACAGGGTATGGATGAAAAACTGTTTTTT. This translates into CATSDCRQGMDEKLFF.

J is TRBJ2-2 and V is TRBV4-1; D is perhaps TRBD1 (5 bases). Per the germline V gene, CDR1 is MGHRA and CDR2 is YSYEKL. Trimming pared 0 bases from V and 6 bases from J, leaving 11 bases between. The CDR3 is 15 amino acids. This chain's CDR3 is CASSQEMGLAGELFF. The CDR3 coding sequence is TGCGCCAGCAGCCAAGAAATGGGGCTCGCCGGGGAGCTGTTTTTT.

The chain employs TRBV5-1 and TRBJ1-1; unclear D gene. Trimming took 4 bases from V and 1 from J, leaving 11 bases between them. Per the germline V gene, CDR1 is SGHRS and CDR2 is YFSETQ. The CDR3 covers 14 residues. As DNA, the CDR3 is TGCGCCAGCAGCATACTGGCGGAGAACACTGAAGCTTTCTTT. It yields the protein CASSILAENTEAFF.

This chain joins TRBV7-6 and TRBJ2-2; 7 bases align to TRBD1. CDR1 and CDR2 (germline): SGHVS, FNYEAQ. This CDR3 has 13 amino acids. The CDR3 nucleotides read TGTGCTGTCGGACAGGAGAACACCGGGGAGCTGTTTTTT. Its translation is CAVGQENTGELFF. The complete variable domain, with remaining parts taken from reference TRBV7-6 and TRBJ2-2, reads GAGVSQSPRYKVTKRGQDVALRCDPISGHVSLYWYRQALGQGPEFLTYFNYEAQQDKSGLPNDRFSAERPEGSISTLTIQRTEQRDSAMYRCAVGQENTGELFFGEGSRLTVL.

The V call is TRBV28, the J call TRBJ2-7, with 7 bases identical to TRBD2. The germline CDR1 and CDR2 sequences are MDHEN and SYDVKM. The ends lost 2 bases at V and 2 bases at J; junction bases unmatched: 3. The CDR3 has 14 residues. For the CDR3, the DNA is TGTGCCAGCAGTTTAGCGGGACTACCCTACGAGCAGTACTTC. Residues: CASSLAGLPYEQYF.

The chain uses TRBV21-1 and TRBJ1-1; the listed D gene, TRBD1, was not tested against the DNA. TRBV21-1 is given as a pseudogene. The CDR3 is made up of 16 amino acids. DNA for the CDR3: TGTGCCAGCAGCAAAGCCCTCACAGGGTATCCCACTGAAGCTTTCTTT. It encodes CASSKALTGYPTEAFF.

The gene calls are TRBV30 and TRBJ2-1, with D maybe TRBD1 (6 bases). This CDR3 is 14 amino acids long. V was shortened by 6 bases and J by 0 bases, with 12 bases between the two germline ends. Germline V gives CDR1 GTSNPN, CDR2 SVGIG (reference sequence). CDR3 sequence: CACDLDSSYNEQFF. As DNA, the CDR3 is TGTGCCTGTGATTTGGACAGCTCCTACAATGAGCAGTTCTTC.

The rearrangement uses TRBV19 and TRBJ1-5; weak D call: TRBD1 (5 bases). CDR3 size: 13 residues. Germline V lookup: CDR1 LNHDA, CDR2 SQIVND (reference sequence). The ends were cut back, 6 bases at V and 7 bases at J, with 13 bases in the middle. The CDR3 sequence is CASRGLTWQPQHF. DNA of the CDR3: TGTGCCAGTAGGGGGCTAACGTGGCAGCCCCAGCATTTT.

This chain links TRBV19 with TRBJ2-7; tentatively, D is TRBD2 (6 bases). Trimming took off 3 bases at V and 1 base at J, with 7 bases between the two ends. Germline V gene lookup returns CDR1 LNHDA and CDR2 SQIVND (reference sequence). This CDR3 is built from 13 residues. The CDR3 protein is CASSISGSYEQYF. Written as DNA, the CDR3 is TGTGCCAGTAGTATCAGCGGGTCCTACGAGCAGTACTTC.

The chain employs TRBV19 and TRBJ2-1; the match to TRBD2 covers 10 bases. This CDR3 has 15 amino acids. Germline lookup yields CDR1 LNHDA and CDR2 SQIVND (reference sequence). Trimming took 5 bases from V and 7 from J; bases not matched to a gene: 8. CDR3 nucleotides: TGTGCCAGTAGTTACAATGGACTAGCGGCGAATGAGCAGTTCTTC. Its protein is CASSYNGLAANEQFF.

V is TRBV6-1 and J is TRBJ1-5; 8 nucleotides match TRBD1. Germline V gene sequence: CDR1 MNHNS, CDR2 SASEGT. V dropped 0 bases and J dropped 2; count of bases not matched to a gene: 6. This CDR3 spans 17 amino acids. CDR3 sequence: CASSEAVMDRGNQPQHF. CDR3 DNA sequence: TGTGCCAGCAGTGAAGCGGTGATGGACAGGGGCAATCAGCCCCAGCATTTT.

The chain links TRBV27 to TRBJ2-2; D is uncertain. Germline V gives CDR1 MNHEY, CDR2 SMNVEV (reference sequence). Trimming shortened V by 5 bases and J by 1 base, and 20 bases separated the two germline ends. The CDR3 has 18 residues. This CDR3 reads CASSLTIYDTMNTGELFF. The CDR3 nucleotides read TGTGCCAGCAGTCTGACGATTTACGACACCATGAACACCGGGGAGCTGTTTTTT.

This CDR3 is CASSFTSGGALNEQYF. Written as DNA, the CDR3 is TGTGCCAGCAGCTTTACTAGCGGGGGGGCCTTAAACGAGCAGTACTTC. This chain uses TRBV2 with TRBJ2-7; 13 bases align to TRBD2. Looked up from germline, CDR1 is SNHLY and CDR2 is FYNNEI. The trim removed 6 bases at V and 5 bases at J, leaving 10 bases unmatched. CDR3 length: 16 amino acids.